The following is a T cell receptor beta chain sequence with its context. The antigen remains unidentified. The data are from a study of cytomegalovirus exposure and HLA in healthy donors. Findings of the study overall: An assumption of roughly uniform sequencing depth across donors underlay the presence/absence analyses. When analyzed later, the rates of TCR association showed variation by HLA locus, with DRB1 the most and HLA-C the fewest.

J was trimmed by 4 bases and V by 5 bases; bases with no gene match: 11. The CDR3 loop spans 16 amino acids. From germline, CDR1 is SSHAT and CDR2 FNYEAQ (reference sequence). PCR involved 60 Vbeta and 13 Jbeta primers. As originally analysed: Counted up in a later analysis, unique TCR beta chains came to about 80 million, with about 9.9 million shared. This table comes from immunoSEQ multiplex PCR, and its TCRdb copy is limited to in-frame clones, with some not included. The DNA was the basis for D and trimming; V, J and clone size are from that table. The data show a few hundred thousand clones, with around 90% seen just once and roughly 1.5% held by the top ten.

Sequenced sample: PBMCs. This chain connects TRBV7-7 to TRBJ2-5, with 9 bases aligning to TRBD2. The receptor comes from a girl aged 2-9 years in good health and CMV-seronegative. CDR3 amino acids: CASSLSRLAGRETQYF. The CDR3 region has the DNA TGTGCCAGCAGCCTTTCTAGGCTAGCGGGACGAGAGACCCAGTACTTC.